Following are 15 T cell receptor beta chains from one sample sequenced in a study of a mutant IDH1 vaccine in newly diagnosed glioma. Only in-frame clones appear in the TCRdb table, and some are missing; sequencing was by immunoSEQ multiplex PCR. The sample has some 120,000 clones; around 77% are singletons. The antigens of these receptors remain unknown. This sample's time point: week 11, during vaccination. What each vaccine dose contained was 300 ug of mutant IDH1 20-mer peptide, accompanied by topical imiquimod. Sequences were derived from PBMCs, sampled from a glioma patient whose treatment included an IDH1 peptide vaccine. These receptor sequences come from a man in his forties or fifties with glioma.

CDR3: CASSQDHGTNTIYF. CDR3 DNA sequence: TGCGCCAGCAGCCAAGATCATGGCACGAACACCATATATTTT. The chain is built from TRBV4-1 and TRBJ1-3, with D uncertain. The CDR3 runs 14 residues. The ends were cut back, 0 bases at V and 7 bases at J, with 10 bases in the middle. CDR1 MGHRA and CDR2 YSYEKL come from the germline V gene.

For the CDR3, the DNA is TGTGCCAGCAGGCCCCAGGGGGCTCCCTACGAGCAGTACTTC. It codes for CASRPQGAPYEQYF. The V call is TRBV5-4, the J call TRBJ2-7; 8 nucleotides line up with TRBD1. The junction had 6 bases not matched to a gene; V was cut back by 5 bases and J by 2 bases. The CDR3 length is 14 residues. CDR1 is SGHNT and CDR2 is YYREEE in the germline V gene (reference sequence).

This clone was recorded only once. The chain employs TRBV6-5 and TRBJ2-7; D ambiguous. CDR1 and CDR2 from the germline V gene are MNHEY and SVGAGI. V shed 2 bases and J shed 3 bases, with 11 bases lying between them. This CDR3 is built from 14 residues. The CDR3 coding sequence is TGTGCCAGCAGTTACACCATGGCCGGCTACGAGCAGTACTTC. This sequence encodes CASSYTMAGYEQYF.

A remark on this clone: A junction boundary mismatches the germline segment, possibly from a read error. The chain has TRBV7-3 and TRBJ1-3, with a possible D match to TRBD1 (5 bases). Germline V gives CDR1 SGHTA, CDR2 FQGTGA. This CDR3 comprises 13 residues. The CDR3 nucleotides read TGCGCCAGCTCTCAGGGTGCGGGAAACACCATATATTTT. As protein: CASSQGAGNTIYF.

This clone came up a few times. CDR3 sequence: CSVEYVTEAFF. CDR3 nucleotide sequence: TGCAGCGTTGAGTATGTCACTGAAGCTTTCTTT. The chain is built from TRBV29-1 and TRBJ1-1; D is uncertain. Trimming left V 3 bases short and J 4 bases short, with 6 bases between. CDR1 is SQVTM and CDR2 is ANQGSEA in the germline V gene. There are 11 residues in the CDR3. The complete variable domain, with remaining parts taken from reference TRBV29-1 and TRBJ1-1, reads SAVISQKPSRDICQRGTSLTIQCQVDSQVTMMFWYRQQPGQSLTLIATANQGSEATYESGFVIDKFPISRPNLTFSTLTVSNMSPEDSSIYLCSVEYVTEAFFGQGTRLTVV.

The V and J genes are TRBV6-5 and TRBJ2-1, with 7 bases fitting TRBD2. CDR3 length equals 15 residues. CDR1 and CDR2 from the germline V gene are MNHEY and SVGAGI. V gave up 4 bases and J gave up 2 bases; unmatched junction bases: 5. The CDR3: CASSSSGGAYNEQFF. For the CDR3, the DNA is TGTGCCAGCAGTTCTAGCGGAGGTGCCTACAATGAGCAGTTCTTC.

V is TRBV15 and J is TRBJ1-1; TRBD1 is a possible D gene (5 bases). The length of the CDR3 is 17 residues. Germline V lookup: CDR1 LNHNV, CDR2 YYDKDF (reference sequence). V lost 1 base and J 2 bases, leaving 17 bases between the germline ends. The DNA for the CDR3 is TGTGCCACCAGCAGAGGAAGAGGGGTTCAGAGAAACACTGAAGCTTTCTTT. Translation gives CATSRGRGVQRNTEAFF.

The chain employs TRBV12-5 and TRBJ2-5; 13 nucleotides align to TRBD2. J was trimmed by 5 bases and V by 3 bases; bases with no gene match: 15. Germline CDR1 is LGHNT and CDR2 is FRNRAP. The CDR3 loop spans 19 amino acids. In nucleotides, the CDR3 is TGTGCTAGTGGTTTAACACCCCCACGGACTAGCGGGAGTCTGGAGACCCAGTACTTC. It translates to CASGLTPPRTSGSLETQYF.

The chain recombines TRBV28 with TRBJ2-7; 7 bases are a match to TRBD2. There are 13 residues in the CDR3. The ends lost 6 bases at V and 0 bases at J; junction bases unmatched: 2. Germline V gene sequence: CDR1 MDHEN, CDR2 SYDVKM. CDR3 DNA sequence: TGTGCCAGCAGAGGACTAGTCTCCTACGAGCAGTACTTC. Its protein product is CASRGLVSYEQYF.

V is TRBV4-2 and J is TRBJ2-7; the match to TRBD2 covers 10 bases. Germline V gene sequence: CDR1 LGHNA, CDR2 YNFKEQ. This CDR3 has 16 amino acids. After removal of 3 bases from V and 2 bases from J, the junction contained 7 bases not matched to a gene. The CDR3: CASSHGFSGRTYEQYF. The CDR3 DNA reads as TGTGCCAGCAGCCACGGGTTTAGCGGGAGGACCTACGAGCAGTACTTC.

This sequence joins TRBV11-2 and TRBJ1-6; tentatively, D is TRBD1 (5 bases). Germline CDR1 is SGHAT and CDR2 is FQNNGV. The CDR3 runs to 14 residues. V was pared by 5 bases and J by 10 bases, with 15 bases between. For the CDR3, the DNA is TGTGCCAGCAGCCTCTGGCAGGGAAGATCACCCCTCCACTTT. Translated: CASSLWQGRSPLHF.

A few counts support this clone. CDR3 protein: CASSSSKGWSTEAFF. Here the CDR3 DNA reads TGTGCCAGCAGTTCCTCAAAGGGGTGGAGCACTGAAGCTTTCTTT. The chain joins TRBV6-5 to TRBJ1-1; a possible D gene is TRBD1 (5 bases). The CDR3 contains 15 residues. The V gene's germline CDR1 is MNHEY and CDR2 SVGAGI. V was clipped by 4 bases and J by 4 bases, with 16 bases between them.

V gene TRBV2 combines with J gene TRBJ2-1, with D unresolved. There are 14 residues in the CDR3. Trimming took off 4 bases at V and 0 bases at J, with 7 bases between the two ends. Germline assignment: CDR1 SNHLY and CDR2 FYNNEI. CDR3 in DNA: TGTGCCAGCAGTGTTGAGCGCTCCTACAATGAGCAGTTCTTC. It is translated as CASSVERSYNEQFF.

The sample holds one count of this clone. V gene TRBV29-1 combines with J gene TRBJ1-2; D possibly corresponds to TRBD1 (5 bases). The V end lost 7 bases, the J end lost 8 bases, and 20 bases lay between the germline ends. This CDR3 has 13 residues. The V gene's germline CDR1 is SQVTM and CDR2 ANQGSEA. The CDR3 spells CSAGGGPPEGYTF. Written as DNA, the CDR3 is TGCAGCGCCGGGGGAGGTCCCCCAGAGGGCTACACCTTC.

The table lists this clone with a few counts. The chain joins TRBV6-1 to TRBJ1-5; D gene ambiguous. The CDR3 contains 11 residues. The ends were cut back, 2 bases at V and 8 bases at J, with 4 bases in the middle. Germline loops: CDR1 MNHNS, CDR2 SASEGT. This CDR3 is CASSEREPQHF. The CDR3 nucleotides read TGTGCCAGCAGTGAACGGGAGCCCCAGCATTTT.